Given below is one T cell receptor (beta chain) in context. The record originates from a study of blood T cell repertoires in COVID-19. Whole-study context: In each case, the material was cDNA or gDNA derived from T cells, B-cell-depleted T cells, or PBMCs.

V was clipped by 3 bases and J by 5 bases; unmatched bases: 12. CDR1 is SQVTM and CDR2 is ANQGSEA in the germline V gene. The CDR3 covers 16 residues. Authors' data handling: Amplification of reference gene primers was used by the study to estimate nucleated cell counts. Sequencing used immunoSEQ multiplex PCR; TCRdb keeps in-frame clones, though not all of them. The DNA was the basis for D and trimming; V, J and clone size are from that table. The sample records about 59,000 clones, less than 85% being singletons. Sequenced: peripheral blood. This chain connects TRBV29-1 to TRBJ2-7; TRBD1 agrees at 11 bases. The source is a human donor in a cohort sampled during active COVID-19. In DNA form, the CDR3 reads TGCAGCGTTGAGGGGGACAGGGGGGCGATGCTCGACGAGCAGTACTTC. Encoded protein: CSVEGDRGAMLDEQYF.